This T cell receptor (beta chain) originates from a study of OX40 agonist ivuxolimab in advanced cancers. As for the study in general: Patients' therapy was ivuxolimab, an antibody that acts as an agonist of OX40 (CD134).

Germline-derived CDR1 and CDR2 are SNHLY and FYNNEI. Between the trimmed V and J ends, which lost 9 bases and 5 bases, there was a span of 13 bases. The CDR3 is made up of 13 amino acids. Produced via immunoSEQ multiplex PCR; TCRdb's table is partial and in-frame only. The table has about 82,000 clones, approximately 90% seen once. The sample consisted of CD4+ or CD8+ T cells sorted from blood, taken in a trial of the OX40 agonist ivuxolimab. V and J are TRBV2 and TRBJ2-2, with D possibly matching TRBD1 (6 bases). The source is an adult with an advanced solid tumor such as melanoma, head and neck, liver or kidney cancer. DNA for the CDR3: TGTGCCAGAACCGGGACATCTACCGGGGAGCTGTTTTTT. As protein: CARTGTSTGELFF.